A single sample gave rise to the 32 T cell receptor beta chains below, sequenced in a study of blood T cell repertoires in COVID-19. Repertoires were generated with immunoSEQ multiplex PCR, while TCRdb's copy carries only in-frame clones and drops some. This table holds around 37,000 clones, around 81% found once. The sequenced material came from peripheral blood. The receptor set was obtained from a man over 45 with active COVID-19.

The chain employs TRBV27 and TRBJ2-3; 8 bases are a match to TRBD2. Germline V CDR1 and CDR2: MNHEY, SMNVEV (reference sequence). The CDR3 extends over 15 amino acids. Unmatched junction bases numbered 5, after V lost 1 base and J lost 5 bases. As DNA, the CDR3 is TGTGCCAGCAGTTTATGGTTCGGGGGGGGAGATACGCAGTATTTT. It encodes CASSLWFGGGDTQYF.

CDR3 region: CASSLRSLGQAPEAFF. The DNA of the CDR3 is TGCGCCAGCAGCTTACGGTCTTTGGGACAGGCCCCCGAGGCTTTCTTT. V usage is TRBV5-1 and J usage is TRBJ1-1, with 8 bases lining up with TRBD1. Germline loops: CDR1 SGHRS, CDR2 YFSETQ. CDR3 length: 16 residues. V shed 2 bases and J 11 bases; nucleotides not matched to a gene: 17.

The V and J genes are TRBV11-2 and TRBJ2-7, with D possibly being TRBD2 (6 bases). Germline V lookup: CDR1 SGHAT, CDR2 FQNNGV. Trimming left V 5 bases short and J 0 bases short, with 14 bases between. The CDR3 spans 15 residues. The CDR3, as DNA: TGTGCCAGCAGCCCTACGGGAGCCCTCTCCTACGAGCAGTACTTC. Translating gives CASSPTGALSYEQYF.

The genes are TRBV3-1 (or the pseudogene TRBV3-2) and TRBJ2-3, with 8 bases matching TRBD2. In germline, CDR1 is LGHDT, CDR2 YNNKEL (reference sequence). V shed 4 bases and J 2 bases; nucleotides not matched to a gene: 11. The CDR3 has 17 amino acids. The CDR3 bases are TGTGCCAGCAGCCCCACGGGCGGGGGGCCAATCACAGATACGCAGTATTTT. Residues: CASSPTGGGPITDTQYF.

The chain joins TRBV6-6 to TRBJ1-3, with D unclear. The CDR3 runs 16 residues. With 2 bases removed from V and 0 bases from J, the gap between germline ends came to 11 bases. Germline CDR1 MNHNY, CDR2 SVGAGI (reference sequence). CDR3 DNA: TGTGCCAGCAGTTACCGGGCGGGTTCCTCTGGAAACACCATATATTTT. It codes for CASSYRAGSSGNTIYF.

The CDR3 spells CASSSATGPGANVLTF. DNA of the CDR3: TGTGCCAGCAGCTCCGCGACAGGTCCTGGGGCCAACGTCCTGACTTTC. The chain uses TRBV7-6 and TRBJ2-6, with D tentatively TRBD1 (6 bases). The V end lost 4 bases, the J end lost 2 bases, and 12 bases lay between the germline ends. CDR1 and CDR2 (germline): SGHVS, FNYEAQ. This CDR3 spans 16 amino acids.

V gene TRBV6-2 or TRBV6-3 combines with J gene TRBJ2-7, with TRBD1 identical over 7 bases. Germline trimming cut 5 bases from V and 2 bases from J; bases unmatched to any gene: 6. This CDR3 is 14 amino acids long. CDR1 and CDR2 from the germline V gene are MNHEY and SVGEGT. The CDR3 sequence: CASSLTDRAYEQYF. The CDR3 nucleotides read TGTGCCAGCAGTCTCACTGACAGGGCCTACGAGCAGTACTTC.

The chain is built from TRBV4-1 and TRBJ2-1; possibly TRBD2 for D (5 bases). The V and J ends lost 1 base and 0 bases respectively, with 13 bases between them. This CDR3 has 17 residues. Germline V gene sequence: CDR1 MGHRA, CDR2 YSYEKL. The CDR3, as DNA: TGCGCCAGCAGCCAAGTCAGGACTCGAAGCTCCTACAATGAGCAGTTCTTC. Residues: CASSQVRTRSSYNEQFF.

The chain couples TRBV9 to TRBJ1-2, with unresolved D. The CDR3 is 13 amino acids. Germline CDR1 SGDLS, CDR2 YYNGEE. Deletions cut 2 bases from V and 8 bases from J, with 13 bases between. This CDR3 is CASSVAAYYGYTF. The CDR3 DNA follows: TGTGCCAGCAGCGTGGCGGCTTATTACGGCTACACCTTC.

This clone came up a few times. The chain is built from TRBV9 and TRBJ2-1; TRBD2 agrees at 10 bases. Germline CDR1 is SGDLS and CDR2 is YYNGEE. The CDR3 consists of 14 residues. V dropped 3 bases and J dropped 6; count of bases not matched to a gene: 3. The CDR3: CASSDGTSVNEQFF. CDR3 coding DNA: TGTGCCAGCAGCGACGGGACTAGCGTCAATGAGCAGTTCTTC.

The V and J genes are TRBV4-2 and TRBJ2-6, with a possible D match to TRBD1 (5 bases). Per the germline V gene, CDR1 is LGHNA and CDR2 is YNFKEQ. Trimming cost V 1 base and J 2 bases, with 15 bases left between them. The length of the CDR3 is 18 residues. The CDR3 is CASSQGGQGRPGANVLTF. In nucleotides, the CDR3 is TGTGCCAGCAGCCAAGGTGGGCAGGGCCGACCTGGGGCCAACGTCCTGACTTTC.

The rearrangement links TRBV28 to TRBJ2-4; a weak D match, TRBD1 (5 bases). The CDR3 consists of 15 residues. The V gene's germline CDR1 is MDHEN and CDR2 SYDVKM. Trimming removed 6 bases from V and 3 bases from J, with 15 bases in between. The CDR3 region is CASSPRQLGKNIQYF. The CDR3 DNA reads TGTGCCAGCAGCCCCAGACAGCTAGGCAAAAACATTCAGTACTTC.

This clone has only one observation. V and J are TRBV15 and TRBJ1-2; no reliable D call. Trimming took off 1 base at V and 1 base at J, with 7 bases between the two ends. CDR3 size: 14 residues. CDR1 is LNHNV, CDR2 YYDKDF, per germline (reference sequence). The CDR3 nucleotides are TGTGCCACCAGCAGAGGGGAGGGTAACTATGGCTACACCTTC. Translation: CATSRGEGNYGYTF.

This chain connects TRBV4-3 to TRBJ2-1, with a weak D call TRBD1 (6 bases). Germline V gives CDR1 LGHNA, CDR2 YSLEER. The CDR3 runs to 14 residues. Trimming removed 3 bases at V and 7 bases at J, with 13 bases between. The CDR3 region has the DNA TGCGCCAGCAGCCAGGCTACAGGGCATAATGAGCAGTTCTTC. Its protein product is CASSQATGHNEQFF.

V is TRBV2 and J is TRBJ1-2, with 7 nucleotides matching TRBD1. The CDR3 totals 14 residues. Germline CDR1 is SNHLY and CDR2 is FYNNEI. Germline trimming cut 5 bases from V and 4 bases from J; bases unmatched to any gene: 7. In DNA form, the CDR3 reads TGTGCCAGCAGTTTAACAGGGGTACTCTATGGCTACACCTTC. Its translation is CASSLTGVLYGYTF.

The chain combines TRBV15 with TRBJ2-1; 8 bases map to TRBD2. Per the germline V gene, CDR1 is LNHNV and CDR2 is YYDKDF (reference sequence). V was pared by 1 base and J by 4 bases, with 3 bases of the junction left unmatched. The CDR3 loop spans 15 amino acids. CDR3 sequence (DNA): TGTGCCACCAGCAGAGGAGCGGGGGTTTACAATGAGCAGTTCTTC. As protein: CATSRGAGVYNEQFF.

The chain is built from TRBV2 and TRBJ2-5, with 7 nucleotides matching TRBD1. This CDR3 has 13 residues. The germline V gene has CDR1 SNHLY and CDR2 FYNNEI. V lost 10 bases to trimming and J lost 5 bases; unmatched junction nucleotides: 10. CDR3 sequence (DNA): TGTGCCACCACTCAGAACAGGGGTGAGACCCAGTACTTC. Translating gives CATTQNRGETQYF.

The chain combines TRBV19 with TRBJ2-7; tentatively, D is TRBD1 (6 bases). This CDR3 has 13 amino acids. V lost 5 bases and J 1 base, leaving 9 bases between the germline ends. CDR1 is LNHDA, CDR2 SQIVND, per germline (reference sequence). The CDR3 DNA reads TGTGCCAGTAGTTCCGGGACATCCTACGAGCAGTACTTC. Translating it yields CASSSGTSYEQYF.

This clone was seen only once. The rearrangement uses TRBV24-1 and TRBJ2-2; 9 bases match TRBD1. V lost 3 bases to trimming and J lost 2 bases; unmatched junction nucleotides: 6. This CDR3 is 17 amino acids long. Germline V gene data show CDR1 as KGHDR and CDR2 as SFDVKD. The chain's CDR3 is CATSDPPTGGNTGELFF. The CDR3 DNA reads TGTGCCACCAGTGATCCCCCGACAGGGGGAAACACCGGGGAGCTGTTTTTT.

V is TRBV2 and J is TRBJ2-3; 7 bases align to TRBD2. With 4 bases clipped from V and 3 bases from J, the junction kept 4 bases outside the gene matches. This CDR3 contains 14 residues. CDR1 and CDR2 from the germline V gene are SNHLY and FYNNEI. CDR3 in amino acids: CASSVSAGTDTQYF. The CDR3 nucleotides read TGTGCCAGCAGTGTCTCAGCGGGGACAGATACGCAGTATTTT.

The chain uses TRBV27 and TRBJ2-7, with a weak D call TRBD2 (5 bases). V lost 5 bases and J 3 bases, leaving 14 bases between the germline ends. The CDR3 length is 14 residues. Germline-derived CDR1 and CDR2 are MNHEY and SMNVEV (reference sequence). The CDR3 DNA is TGTGCCAGCAGTCTTTCCGGTCGGGGCTACGAGCAGTACTTC. The encoded protein is CASSLSGRGYEQYF.

This chain connects TRBV5-1 to TRBJ1-1; tentative D call: TRBD1 (5 bases). CDR1 is SGHRS, CDR2 YFSETQ, per germline. Trimming stripped 4 bases from V and 3 bases from J, with 19 bases between. The CDR3 extends over 16 amino acids. CDR3 sequence: CASSLIGRGYDTEAFF. The CDR3, as DNA: TGCGCCAGCAGCCTGATCGGTAGGGGCTACGACACTGAAGCTTTCTTT.

The CDR3 protein is CASSLQLDWNQPQHF. The CDR3 nucleotides are TGTGCCAGCAGTTTACAGTTGGACTGGAATCAGCCCCAGCATTTT. The rearrangement joins TRBV28 to TRBJ1-5; no clear D. CDR3 length: 15 amino acids. Germline V gives CDR1 MDHEN, CDR2 SYDVKM. The ends were cut back, 2 bases at V and 4 bases at J, with 12 bases in the middle.

The rearrangement links TRBV7-8 to TRBJ1-6; weak D call: TRBD1 (5 bases). Germline V gene data show CDR1 as SGHVS and CDR2 as FQNEAQ. This CDR3 spans 17 amino acids. Trimming stripped 4 bases from V and 5 bases from J, with 18 bases between. Here the CDR3 reads CASSYQGLGAHNSPLHF. The DNA of the CDR3 is TGTGCCAGCAGCTACCAGGGTCTTGGGGCCCATAATTCACCCCTCCACTTT.

The chain recombines TRBV12-2 with TRBJ1-5; TRBD1 is taken as the D call from the table, unchecked against the DNA. TRBV12-2 is termed a pseudogene. This CDR3 region has 19 residues. CDR3 bases: TGTGCAAGTCGCTTAGCGGACGGACAGGGGAGGGGGTTCAATCAGCCCCAGCATTTT. Translation: CASRLADGQGRGFNQPQHF.

The chain links TRBV12-5 to TRBJ2-7; D perhaps matches TRBD2 (5 bases). The length of the CDR3 is 17 residues. Trimming left V 0 bases short and J 2 bases short, with 17 bases between. Germline CDR1 reads LGHNT; CDR2 reads FRNRAP. The CDR3 region has the DNA TGTGCTAGTGGTTTGGTCACCCTAATGGACTCACCCTACGAGCAGTACTTC. This codes for CASGLVTLMDSPYEQYF.

CDR3 DNA: TGTGCCAGCAGCCAAGCCGGGTCTGGAAACACCATATATTTT. Protein product: CASSQAGSGNTIYF. The genes are TRBV3-1 (or the pseudogene TRBV3-2) and TRBJ1-3; D gene ambiguous. CDR3 size: 14 residues. In germline, CDR1 is LGHDT, CDR2 YNNKEL (reference sequence). V lost 1 base and J lost 1, with 5 bases in between.

This chain connects TRBV7-9 to TRBJ2-1, with TRBD1 identical over 8 bases. The length of the CDR3 is 17 residues. Losses at the gene ends were 4 bases for V and 2 bases for J; bases not matched to a gene: 10. Germline CDR1 reads SEHNR; CDR2 reads FQNEAQ (reference sequence). Here the CDR3 reads CASSSTNRGSTYNEQFF. The CDR3, as DNA: TGTGCCAGCAGCTCCACCAACAGGGGGAGTACCTACAATGAGCAGTTCTTC.

This rearrangement joins TRBV3-1 (or the pseudogene TRBV3-2) to TRBJ1-3; D not resolved. Germline loops: CDR1 LGHDT, CDR2 YNNKEL (reference sequence). This CDR3 comprises 16 residues. The V and J ends lost 7 bases and 2 bases respectively, with 18 bases between them. CDR3 coding DNA: TGTGCCAGCACCCTACAGCGGCCTGTTGCTGGAAACACCATATATTTT. It specifies CASTLQRPVAGNTIYF.

V usage is TRBV11-3 and J usage is TRBJ2-7; 8 bases align to TRBD1. The V gene end was trimmed by 5 bases and the J gene end by 2 bases; junction bases not matched to a gene: 5. This CDR3 region has 14 residues. The germline gives CDR1 SGHNT, CDR2 YENEEA. The CDR3 is CASSPGQEPYEQYF. The CDR3 DNA sequence: TGTGCCAGCAGCCCGGGACAGGAGCCCTACGAGCAGTACTTC. Based on the CDR3 plus reference TRBV11-3 and TRBJ2-7, the full variable domain is EAGVVQSPRYKIIEKKQPVAFWCNPISGHNTLYWYLQNLGQGPELLIRYENEEAVDDSQLPKDRFSAERLKGVDSTLKIQPAELGDSAVYLCASSPGQEPYEQYFGPGTRLTVT.

For the CDR3, the DNA is TGTGCCAGCAGTTTAGGGGGGAATCCTGAGCAGTTCTTC. Its translation is CASSLGGNPEQFF. The chain carries TRBV28 and TRBJ2-1, with D possibly being TRBD2 (6 bases). This CDR3 spans 13 amino acids. Germline V gene data show CDR1 as MDHEN and CDR2 as SYDVKM. V lost 2 bases to trimming and J lost 9 bases, with 11 bases between them.

The rearrangement links TRBV28 to TRBJ1-5; D remains ambiguous. Germline V CDR1 and CDR2: MDHEN, SYDVKM. The CDR3 extends over 12 amino acids. V lost 6 bases, J lost 6 bases, and 9 bases lay in between. CDR3 nucleotide sequence: TGTGCCAGCAGGGGAGATACTCAGCCCCAGCATTTT. Translating it yields CASRGDTQPQHF.